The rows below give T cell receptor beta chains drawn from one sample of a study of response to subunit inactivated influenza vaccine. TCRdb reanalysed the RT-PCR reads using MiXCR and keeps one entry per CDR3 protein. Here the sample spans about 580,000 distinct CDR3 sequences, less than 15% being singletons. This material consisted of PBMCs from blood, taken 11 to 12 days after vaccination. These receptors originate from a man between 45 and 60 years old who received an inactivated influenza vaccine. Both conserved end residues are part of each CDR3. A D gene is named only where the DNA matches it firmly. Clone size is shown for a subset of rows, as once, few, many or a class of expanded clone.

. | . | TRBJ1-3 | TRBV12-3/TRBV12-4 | TGTGCCAGCAGTTTAGGGTTCTCTGGAAACACCATATATTTT | CASSLGFSGNTIYF
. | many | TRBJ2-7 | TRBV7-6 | TGTGCCAGCAGTAGGGGTGGAACCTACGAGCAGTACTTC | CASSRGGTYEQYF
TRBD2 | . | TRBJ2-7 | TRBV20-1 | TGCAGTGCTAGACCCGGGACTAGTATCTACGAGCAGTACTTC | CSARPGTSIYEQYF
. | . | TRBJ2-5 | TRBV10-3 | TGTGCCATCAGCCAACAGGTTTCTCGGCAAGAGACCCAGTACTTC | CAISQQVSRQETQYF
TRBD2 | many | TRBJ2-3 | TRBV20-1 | TGCAGTGTTACACCGGGACTAGCTACAGATACGCAGTATTTT | CSVTPGLATDTQYF
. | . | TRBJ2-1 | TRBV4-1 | TGCGCCAGCAGCCGGGGACACGGGAGCTCGCACAATGAGCAGTTCTTC | CASSRGHGSSHNEQFF
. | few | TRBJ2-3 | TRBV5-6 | TGTGCCAGCAGCCGAGCCCTAGAATACACAGATACGCAGTATTTT | CASSRALEYTDTQYF
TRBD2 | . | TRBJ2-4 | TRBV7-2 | TGTGCCAGCAGCTTACTAGCGGGGGCCCTAGCCAAAAACATTCAGTACTTC | CASSLLAGALAKNIQYF
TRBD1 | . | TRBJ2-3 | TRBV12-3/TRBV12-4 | TGTGCCAGCATCCACCGGGACAGGGGTCGCCCAGATACGCAGTATTTT | CASIHRDRGRPDTQYF
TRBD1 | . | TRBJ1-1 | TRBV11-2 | TGTGCCAGCAGCTCCCAGGGGGCAATTCTTTCTGAAGCTTTCTTT | CASSSQGAILSEAFF
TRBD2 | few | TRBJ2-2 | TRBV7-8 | TGTGCCAGCAGCCTAACTTTGATTTCTAGCGGGGCGGGTGGCGGGGAGCTGTTTTTT | CASSLTLISSGAGGGELFF
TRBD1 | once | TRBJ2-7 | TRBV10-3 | TGTGCCATCAGTGACGGGACAGGGGGATACGAGCAGTACTTC | CAISDGTGGYEQYF
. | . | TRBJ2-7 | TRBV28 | TGTGCCAGCAGTTTTCGCGGCTACGAGCTGTACTTC | CASSFRGYELYF
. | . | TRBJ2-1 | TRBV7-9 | TGTGCCAGCAGCTCAGGCGACAGTTCATGGTATGAGCAGTTCTTC | CASSSGDSSWYEQFF
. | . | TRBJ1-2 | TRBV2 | TGTGCCACCGCCGCCGGGAAGGCCTTTTATGGCTACACCTTC | CATAAGKAFYGYTF
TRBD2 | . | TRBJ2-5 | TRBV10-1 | TGCGCCAGCAGTGAGTCTATCGGCGGGGGGAAGAAGACCCAGTACTTC | CASSESIGGGKKTQYF
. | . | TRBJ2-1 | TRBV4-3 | TGCGCCAGCAGCCAAGCCGTTCCCCCCTACAATGAGCAGTTCTTC | CASSQAVPPYNEQFF
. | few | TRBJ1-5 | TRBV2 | TGTGCCAGCAGCGAGGGGATTTCTGGCAATCAGCCCCAGCATTTT | CASSEGISGNQPQHF
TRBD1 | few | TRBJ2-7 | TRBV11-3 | TGTGCCAGCAGCAAAATTAAAGGGGACAGGGGCTACGAGCAGTACTTC | CASSKIKGDRGYEQYF
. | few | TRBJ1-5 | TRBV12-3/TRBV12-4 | TGTGCCAGCAACCCCGGTCGGGATCAACCCCAGCATTTT | CASNPGRDQPQHF
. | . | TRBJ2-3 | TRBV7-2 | TGTGCCAGCAGCAAGCGAAGAGGGAGTGGGGATACGCAGTATTTT | CASSKRRGSGDTQYF
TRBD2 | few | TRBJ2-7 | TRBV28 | TGTGCCAGCAGCTTTAGCGGGGATACCTACGAGCAGTACTTC | CASSFSGDTYEQYF
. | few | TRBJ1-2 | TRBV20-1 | TGCAGTGCTAGAGAGGCGAGCTCTTACGGCTACACCTTC | CSAREASSYGYTF
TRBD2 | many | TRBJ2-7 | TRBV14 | TGTGCCAGCAGCCCCCTCCTAGCGGAACTATACTACGAGCAGTACTTC | CASSPLLAELYYEQYF
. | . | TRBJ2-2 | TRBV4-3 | TGCGCCAGCAGCCAAGAATCGACAGGCCGGGGAACGACCGGGGAGCTGTTTTTT | CASSQESTGRGTTGELFF
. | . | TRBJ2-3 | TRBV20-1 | TGCAGTGCTAGGAACGCCCCGGGATCCCACCCAGATACGCAGTATTTT | CSARNAPGSHPDTQYF
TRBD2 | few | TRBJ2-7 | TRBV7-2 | TGTGCCAGCAGCTTCGGGACTAGCGGGAGGGCCTACGAGCAGTACTTC | CASSFGTSGRAYEQYF
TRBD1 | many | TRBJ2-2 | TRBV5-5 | TGTGCCAGCAGCCTGGACAGGGTATGGCCCGGGGAGCTGTTTTTT | CASSLDRVWPGELFF
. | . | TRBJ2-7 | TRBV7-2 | TGTGCCAGCAGCAACAGGGATTCCTACGAGCAGTACTTC | CASSNRDSYEQYF
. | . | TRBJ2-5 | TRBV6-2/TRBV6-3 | TGTGCCAGCAGAGGAGACGGACGGCTTGTGGCCCAGTACTTC | CASRGDGRLVAQYF
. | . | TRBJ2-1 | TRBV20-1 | TGCAGTGCTAGAGATCCCTCGGGAGTGGGGGGCTCCTACAATGAGCAGTTCTTC | CSARDPSGVGGSYNEQFF
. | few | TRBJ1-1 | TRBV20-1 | TGCAGTGCTAGGAGAGCTGTGAACACTGAAGCTTTCTTT | CSARRAVNTEAFF
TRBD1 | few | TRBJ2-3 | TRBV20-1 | TGCATCCAAAGGACAGGGGAAACAGATACGCAGTATTTT | CIQRTGETDTQYF